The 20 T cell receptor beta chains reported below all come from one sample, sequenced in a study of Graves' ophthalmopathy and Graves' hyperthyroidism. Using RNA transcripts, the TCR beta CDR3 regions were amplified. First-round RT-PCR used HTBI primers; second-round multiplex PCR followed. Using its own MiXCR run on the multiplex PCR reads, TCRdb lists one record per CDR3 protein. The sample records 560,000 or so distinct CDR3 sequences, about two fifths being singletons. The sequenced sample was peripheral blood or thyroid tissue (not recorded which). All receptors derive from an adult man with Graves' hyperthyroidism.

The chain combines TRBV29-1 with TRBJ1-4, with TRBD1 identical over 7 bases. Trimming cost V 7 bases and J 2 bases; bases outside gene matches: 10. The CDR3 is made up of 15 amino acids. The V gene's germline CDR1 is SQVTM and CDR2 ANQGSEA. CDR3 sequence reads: CSAGSGTATNEKLFF. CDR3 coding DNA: TGCAGCGCAGGATCCGGGACAGCTACTAATGAAAAACTGTTTTTT. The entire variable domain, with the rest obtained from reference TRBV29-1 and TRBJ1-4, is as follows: SAVISQKPSRDICQRGTSLTIQCQVDSQVTMMFWYRQQPGQSLTLIATANQGSEATYESGFVIDKFPISRPNLTFSTLTVSNMSPEDSSIYLCSAGSGTATNEKLFFGSGTQLSVL.

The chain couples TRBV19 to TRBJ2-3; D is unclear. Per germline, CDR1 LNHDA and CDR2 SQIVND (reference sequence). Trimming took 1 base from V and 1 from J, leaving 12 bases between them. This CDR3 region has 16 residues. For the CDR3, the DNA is TGTGCCAGTAGTATAGGCGGACGGATAGGCACAGATACGCAGTATTTT. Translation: CASSIGGRIGTDTQYF.

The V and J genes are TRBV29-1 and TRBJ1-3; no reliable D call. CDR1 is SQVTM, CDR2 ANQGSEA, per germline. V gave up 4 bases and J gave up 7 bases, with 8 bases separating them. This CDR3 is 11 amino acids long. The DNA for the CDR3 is TGCAGCGTTGCTCCGTGGAACACCATATATTTT. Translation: CSVAPWNTIYF.

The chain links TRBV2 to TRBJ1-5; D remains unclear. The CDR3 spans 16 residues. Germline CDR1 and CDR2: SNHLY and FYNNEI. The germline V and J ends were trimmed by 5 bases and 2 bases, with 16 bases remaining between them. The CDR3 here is CASSSSSSGGNQPQHF. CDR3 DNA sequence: TGTGCCAGCAGTTCCAGCAGCTCCGGGGGCAATCAGCCCCAGCATTTT.

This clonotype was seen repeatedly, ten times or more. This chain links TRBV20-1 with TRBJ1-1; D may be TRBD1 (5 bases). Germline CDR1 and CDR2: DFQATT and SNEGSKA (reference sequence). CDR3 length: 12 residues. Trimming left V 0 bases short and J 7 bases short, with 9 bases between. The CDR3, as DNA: TGCAGTGCTAGAGATATGGGGGATGAAGCTTTCTTT. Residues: CSARDMGDEAFF.

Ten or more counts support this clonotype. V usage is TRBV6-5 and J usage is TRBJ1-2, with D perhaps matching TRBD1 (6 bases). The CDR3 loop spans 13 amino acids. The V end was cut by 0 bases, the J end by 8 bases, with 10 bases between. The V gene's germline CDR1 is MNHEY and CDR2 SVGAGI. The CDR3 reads CASSYSGARGYTF. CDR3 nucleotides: TGTGCCAGCAGTTACTCGGGGGCGCGGGGCTACACCTTC.

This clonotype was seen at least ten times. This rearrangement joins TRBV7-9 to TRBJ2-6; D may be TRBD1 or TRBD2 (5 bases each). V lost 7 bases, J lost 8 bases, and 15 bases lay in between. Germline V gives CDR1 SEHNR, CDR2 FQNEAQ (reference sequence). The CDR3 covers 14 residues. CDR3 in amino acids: CASNQGTGTNVLTF. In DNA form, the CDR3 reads TGTGCCAGCAATCAGGGCACCGGGACCAACGTCCTGACTTTC. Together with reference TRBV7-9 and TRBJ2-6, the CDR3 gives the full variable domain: DTGVSQNPRHKITKRGQNVTFRCDPISEHNRLYWYRQTLGQGPEFLTYFQNEAQLEKSRLLSDRFSAERPKGSFSTLEIQRTEQGDSAMYLCASNQGTGTNVLTFGAGSRLTVL.

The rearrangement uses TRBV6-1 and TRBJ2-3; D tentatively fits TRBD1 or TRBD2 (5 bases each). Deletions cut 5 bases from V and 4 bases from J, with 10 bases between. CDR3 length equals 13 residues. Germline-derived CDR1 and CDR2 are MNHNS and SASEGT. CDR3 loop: CASSLWGSDTQYF. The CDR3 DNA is TGTGCCAGCAGTTTATGGGGGTCAGATACGCAGTATTTT.

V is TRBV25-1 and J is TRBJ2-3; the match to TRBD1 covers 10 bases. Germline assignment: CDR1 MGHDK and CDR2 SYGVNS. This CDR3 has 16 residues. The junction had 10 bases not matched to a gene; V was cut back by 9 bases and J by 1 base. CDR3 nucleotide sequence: TGTGCCAGAGAGACTCCGACAGGGGGCCGCACAGATACGCAGTATTTT. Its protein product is CARETPTGGRTDTQYF.

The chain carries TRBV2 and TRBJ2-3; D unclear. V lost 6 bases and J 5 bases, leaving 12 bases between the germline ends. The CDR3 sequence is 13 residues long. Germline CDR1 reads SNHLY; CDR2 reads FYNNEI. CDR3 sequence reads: CASSQAHRDTQYF. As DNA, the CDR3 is TGTGCCAGCAGCCAAGCCCACCGAGATACGCAGTATTTT. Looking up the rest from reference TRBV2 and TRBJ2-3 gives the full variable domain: EPEVTQTPSHQVTQMGQEVILRCVPISNHLYFYWYRQILGQKVEFLVSFYNNEISEKSEIFDDQFSVERPDGSNFTLKIRSTKLEDSAMYFCASSQAHRDTQYFGPGTRLTVL.

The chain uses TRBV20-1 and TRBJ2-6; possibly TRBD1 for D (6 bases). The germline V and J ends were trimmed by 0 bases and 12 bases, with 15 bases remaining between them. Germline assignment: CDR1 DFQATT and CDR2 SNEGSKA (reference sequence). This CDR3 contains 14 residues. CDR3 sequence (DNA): TGCAGTGCTAGAGATGAGGACAGACCCAGCGTCCTGACTTTC. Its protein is CSARDEDRPSVLTF.

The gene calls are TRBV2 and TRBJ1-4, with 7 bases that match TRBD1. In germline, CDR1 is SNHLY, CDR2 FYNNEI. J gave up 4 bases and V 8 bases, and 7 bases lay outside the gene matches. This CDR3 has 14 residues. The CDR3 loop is CASPPGTDNEKLFF. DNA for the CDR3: TGTGCCAGCCCCCCCGGGACAGATAATGAAAAACTGTTTTTT.

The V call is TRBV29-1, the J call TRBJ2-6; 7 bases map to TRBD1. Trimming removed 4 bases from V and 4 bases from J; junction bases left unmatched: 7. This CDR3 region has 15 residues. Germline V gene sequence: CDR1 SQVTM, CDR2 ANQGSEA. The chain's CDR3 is CSVAVRGSGANVLTF. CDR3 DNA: TGCAGCGTTGCTGTCAGGGGGTCCGGGGCCAACGTCCTGACTTTC.

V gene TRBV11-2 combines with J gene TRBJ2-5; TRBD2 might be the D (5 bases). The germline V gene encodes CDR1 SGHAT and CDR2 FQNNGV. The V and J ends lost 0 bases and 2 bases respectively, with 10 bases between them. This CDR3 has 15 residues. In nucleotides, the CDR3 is TGTGCCAGCAGCTTAGACTGGACTGCACAAGAGACCCAGTACTTC. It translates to CASSLDWTAQETQYF.

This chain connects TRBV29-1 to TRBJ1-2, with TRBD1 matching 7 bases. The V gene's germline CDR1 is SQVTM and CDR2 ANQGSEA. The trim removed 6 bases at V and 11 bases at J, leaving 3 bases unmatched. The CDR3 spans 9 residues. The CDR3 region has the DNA TGCAGCGTACAGGGGACTTACACCTTC. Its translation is CSVQGTYTF.

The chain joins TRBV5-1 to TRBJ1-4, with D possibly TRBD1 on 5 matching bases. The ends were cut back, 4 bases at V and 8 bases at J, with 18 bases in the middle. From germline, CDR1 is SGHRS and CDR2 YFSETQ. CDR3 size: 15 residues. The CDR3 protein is CASSPTGSLVEKLFF. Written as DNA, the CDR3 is TGCGCCAGCAGCCCCACAGGTTCACTTGTGGAAAAACTGTTTTTT.

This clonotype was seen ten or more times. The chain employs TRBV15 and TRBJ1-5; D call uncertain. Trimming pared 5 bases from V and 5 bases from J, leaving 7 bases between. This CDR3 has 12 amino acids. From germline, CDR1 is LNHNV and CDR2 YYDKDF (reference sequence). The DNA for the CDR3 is TGTGCCACCAGCGACGGGTATCAGCCCCAGCATTTT. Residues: CATSDGYQPQHF.

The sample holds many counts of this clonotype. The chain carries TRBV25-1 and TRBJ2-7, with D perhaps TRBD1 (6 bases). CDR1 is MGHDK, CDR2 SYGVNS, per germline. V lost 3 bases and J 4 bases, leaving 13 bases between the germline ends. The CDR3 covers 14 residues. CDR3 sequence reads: CASSEDRGEYEQYF. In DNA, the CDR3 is TGTGCCAGCAGTGAGGACAGAGGTGAGTACGAGCAGTACTTC.

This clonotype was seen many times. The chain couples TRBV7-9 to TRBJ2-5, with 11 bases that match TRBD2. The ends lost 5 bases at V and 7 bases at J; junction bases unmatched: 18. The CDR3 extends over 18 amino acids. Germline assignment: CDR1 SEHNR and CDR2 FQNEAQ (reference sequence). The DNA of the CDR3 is TGTGCCAGCAGCCCCCCTAGCGGGAGGAGCAAGGGGGCGGCGACCCAGTACTTC. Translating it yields CASSPPSGRSKGAATQYF.

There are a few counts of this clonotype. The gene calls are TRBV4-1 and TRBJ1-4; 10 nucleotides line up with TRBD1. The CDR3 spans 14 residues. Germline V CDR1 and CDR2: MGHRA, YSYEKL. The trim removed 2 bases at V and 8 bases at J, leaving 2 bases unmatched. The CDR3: CASSQQGQGEKLFF. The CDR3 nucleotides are TGCGCCAGCAGCCAACAGGGACAGGGGGAAAAACTGTTTTTT.